This is a list of T cell receptor beta chains from one sample in a study of control samples from healthy donors and cancer patients. Data came from immunoSEQ multiplex PCR; TCRdb stores just in-frame clones and leaves some out. This sample has around 94,000 clones; roughly 93% occur once, and the top ten carry over 1.3%. The sample was blood. These TCRs come from a young woman in good health. Each CDR3 is given with its conserved first and last residue. Each record gives: V gene, D gene, J gene, CDR3 protein, CDR3 DNA. D genes are given only for firm matches.

TRBV10-1	NA	TRBJ1-4	CASSDPGRDPRTNEKLFF	TGCGCCAGCAGTGACCCAGGACGGGACCCTCGCACTAATGAAAAACTGTTTTTT
TRBV27	NA	TRBJ2-7	CASSPQGLEQYF	TGTGCCAGCAGTCCACAGGGACTCGAGCAGTACTTC
TRBV2	NA	TRBJ2-1	CASSRTAYTEQFF	TGTGCCAGCAGTAGGACAGCTTACACTGAGCAGTTCTTC
TRBV11-2	NA	TRBJ2-1	CASSFTGANEQFF	TGTGCCAGCAGCTTCACGGGGGCCAATGAGCAGTTCTTC
TRBV7-9	NA	TRBJ1-4	CASSFGMSRGAYEKLFF	TGTGCCAGCAGCTTTGGTATGAGTCGGGGGGCTTATGAAAAACTGTTTTTT
TRBV19	TRBD1	TRBJ1-6	CATRTGFNSPLHF	TGTGCCACCCGGACAGGTTTTAATTCACCCCTCCACTTT
TRBV19	NA	TRBJ2-5	CASSIDSEETQYF	TGTGCCAGTAGTATCGATTCGGAAGAGACCCAGTACTTC
TRBV19	TRBD1	TRBJ1-2	CASSIRSGQGGKANYGYTF	TGTGCCAGTAGTATTCGCTCGGGACAGGGTGGAAAAGCTAACTATGGCTACACCTTC
TRBV10-3	NA	TRBJ1-1	CAIRIPGTVNTEAFF	TGTGCCATCAGGATCCCGGGAACCGTGAACACTGAAGCTTTCTTT
TRBV5-1	NA	TRBJ1-3	CASSLAGSGNTIYF	TGCGCCAGCAGCTTGGCTGGGTCTGGAAACACCATATATTTT